Listed here are 10 T cell receptor beta chains from one sample, sequenced in a study of vaccination and CD4 T cells after COVID-19. Oncomine TCR Beta short-read sequencing was applied to DNA from cultured CD4+ T cells. MiXCR, run by TCRdb on the PCR reads, gives a single entry per CDR3 protein. Of just under 8,500 distinct CDR3 sequences listed, around two thirds were seen once; the top ten hold under 20%. Treatment specified: roughly 11-day PBMC culture with coronavirus spike peptide pools or control peptides (ViraFEST assay). These receptors have no identified antigens. The sample taken for sequencing was CD4+ T cells from blood, cultured in vitro. These TCRs come from a human donor who had recovered from COVID-19.

Comment on this clonotype: At one end, the junction sequence differs from germline, possibly due to a read error. The chain has TRBV19 and TRBJ1-5; TRBD1 might be the D (6 bases). The CDR3 has 17 residues. The germline gives CDR1 LNHDA, CDR2 SQIVND (reference sequence). The CDR3 is CASSGGGGPNSDQPQHF. DNA of the CDR3: TGTGCCAGTAGCGGGGGAGGGGGGCCTAATAGCGATCAGCCCCAGCATTTT.

The V gene is TRBV20-1, the J gene TRBJ2-2; D may match TRBD1 or TRBD2 (5 bases each). CDR3 length: 16 residues. The ends were cut back, 5 bases at V and 2 bases at J, with 18 bases in the middle. CDR1 is DFQATT and CDR2 is SNEGSKA in the germline V gene (reference sequence). CDR3 in amino acids: CSALRRTLGNTGELFF. As DNA, the CDR3 is TGCAGTGCTCTTCGGAGGACATTAGGAAACACCGGGGAGCTGTTTTTT.

This chain connects TRBV27 to TRBJ2-1; 10 nucleotides align to TRBD2. The length of the CDR3 is 18 residues. With 7 bases clipped from V and 6 bases from J, the junction kept 18 bases outside the gene matches. Germline V gene data show CDR1 as MNHEY and CDR2 as SMNVEV (reference sequence). The CDR3 sequence is CASISSPTSGAITNEQFF. CDR3 coding DNA: TGTGCCAGCATTTCAAGCCCTACTAGCGGGGCTATTACCAATGAGCAGTTCTTC.

The CDR3 coding sequence is TGCAGTGCTAGGTTTTTACGGGGGCAGATGGGTAATGAGCAGTTCTTC. Its translation is CSARFLRGQMGNEQFF. The V and J genes are TRBV20-1 and TRBJ2-1; D tentatively fits TRBD1 or TRBD2 (6 bases each). Germline V gene sequence: CDR1 DFQATT, CDR2 SNEGSKA (reference sequence). The CDR3 runs 16 residues. Trimming removed 3 bases from V and 7 bases from J, with 22 bases in between.

V is TRBV14 and J is TRBJ1-6; no clear D gene. The ends were cut back, 1 base at V and 6 bases at J, with 7 bases in the middle. This CDR3 is 14 amino acids long. CDR1 is SGHDN and CDR2 is FVKESK in the germline V gene. Here the CDR3 reads CASSQGLTNSPLHF. The CDR3 nucleotides read TGTGCCAGCAGCCAAGGCTTGACTAATTCACCCCTCCACTTT.

This chain connects TRBV4-3 to TRBJ2-7, with D tentatively TRBD1 (5 bases). CDR1 is LGHNA and CDR2 is YSLEER in the germline V gene. The CDR3 consists of 16 residues. The ends were cut back, 2 bases at V and 0 bases at J, with 14 bases in the middle. CDR3 protein: CASSQTLRQPSYEQYF. CDR3 sequence (DNA): TGCGCCAGCAGCCAAACCCTTCGACAGCCCTCCTACGAGCAGTACTTC.

J is TRBJ2-1 and V is TRBV5-1, with 9 bases fitting TRBD2. The germline gives CDR1 SGHRS, CDR2 YFSETQ. The ends lost 3 bases at V and 9 bases at J; junction bases unmatched: 7. This CDR3 spans 14 amino acids. The CDR3 DNA follows: TGCGCCAGCAGCTGGGAGACTAGCGGCATTGAGCAGTTCTTC. Translating it yields CASSWETSGIEQFF.

The chain links TRBV6-5 to TRBJ2-5; D may be TRBD1 or TRBD2 (5 bases each). There are 15 residues in the CDR3. CDR1 and CDR2 from the germline V gene are MNHEY and SVGAGI. With 4 bases removed from V and 2 bases from J, the gap between germline ends came to 14 bases. As DNA, the CDR3 is TGTGCCAGCAGTTCTAGGGGAGAGAGGCAAGAGACCCAGTACTTC. Translating gives CASSSRGERQETQYF.

The genes are TRBV4-2 and TRBJ1-5; TRBD1 agrees at 7 bases. Germline V lookup: CDR1 LGHNA, CDR2 YNFKEQ. The CDR3 sequence is 16 residues long. V shed 2 bases, J shed 6 bases, and the junction held 10 bases outside the gene matches. The CDR3: CASSQIEGAFGQPQHF. The CDR3 region has the DNA TGTGCCAGCAGCCAAATTGAGGGGGCTTTCGGTCAGCCCCAGCATTTT.

The rearrangement uses TRBV24-1 and TRBJ2-5; tentatively, D is TRBD2 (5 bases). This CDR3 has 15 amino acids. Trimming cost V 4 bases and J 6 bases, with 17 bases left between them. CDR1 is KGHDR and CDR2 is SFDVKD in the germline V gene. CDR3 bases: TGTGCCACCAGTGAGGGTGAGGGTTTAAGCAAGACCCAGTACTTC. It is translated as CATSEGEGLSKTQYF.